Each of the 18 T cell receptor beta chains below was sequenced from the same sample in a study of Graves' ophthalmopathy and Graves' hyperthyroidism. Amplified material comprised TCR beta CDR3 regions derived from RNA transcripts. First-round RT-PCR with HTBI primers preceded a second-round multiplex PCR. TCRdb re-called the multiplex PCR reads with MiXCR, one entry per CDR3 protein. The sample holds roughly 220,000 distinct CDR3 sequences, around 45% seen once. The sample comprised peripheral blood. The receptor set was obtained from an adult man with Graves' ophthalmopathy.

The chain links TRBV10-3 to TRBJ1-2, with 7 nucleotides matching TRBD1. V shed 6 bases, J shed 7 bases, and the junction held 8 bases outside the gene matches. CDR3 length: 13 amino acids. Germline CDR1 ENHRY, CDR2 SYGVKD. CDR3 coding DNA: TGTGCCATCAGCAATACAGGGGCCGGTGGCTACACCTTC. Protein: CAISNTGAGGYTF.

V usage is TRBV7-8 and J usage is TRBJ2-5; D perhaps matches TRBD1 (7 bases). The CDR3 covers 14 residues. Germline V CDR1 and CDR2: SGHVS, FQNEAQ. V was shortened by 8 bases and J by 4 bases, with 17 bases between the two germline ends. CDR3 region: CASASNRGGETQYF. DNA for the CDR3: TGTGCCAGCGCTAGTAACAGGGGAGGAGAGACCCAGTACTTC.

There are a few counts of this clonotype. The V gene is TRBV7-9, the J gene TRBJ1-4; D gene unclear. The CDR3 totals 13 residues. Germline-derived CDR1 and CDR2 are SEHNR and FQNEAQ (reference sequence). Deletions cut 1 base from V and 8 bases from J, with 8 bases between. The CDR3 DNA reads TGTGCCAGCAGCTTAGTCGGGGTGGAAAAACTGTTTTTT. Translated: CASSLVGVEKLFF.

The CDR3 region has the DNA TGCAGTCTCACCGACTTCTCTGGAAACACCATATATTTT. It translates to CSLTDFSGNTIYF. J is TRBJ1-3 and V is TRBV20-1; D is unresolved. Looked up from germline, CDR1 is DFQATT and CDR2 is SNEGSKA (reference sequence). The CDR3 is made up of 13 amino acids. Trimming removed 8 bases at V and 0 bases at J, with 11 bases between.

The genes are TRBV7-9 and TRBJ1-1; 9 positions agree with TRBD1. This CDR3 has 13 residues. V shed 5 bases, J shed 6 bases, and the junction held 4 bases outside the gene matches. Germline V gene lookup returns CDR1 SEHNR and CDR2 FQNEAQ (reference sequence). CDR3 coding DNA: TGTGCCAGCAGCCGGGGACAGGGTTCTGAAGCTTTCTTT. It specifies CASSRGQGSEAFF.

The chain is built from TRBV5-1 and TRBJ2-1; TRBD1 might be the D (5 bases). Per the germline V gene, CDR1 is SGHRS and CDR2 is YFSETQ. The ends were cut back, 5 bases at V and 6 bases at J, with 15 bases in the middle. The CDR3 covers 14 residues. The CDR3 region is CASRDTTVINEQFF. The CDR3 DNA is TGCGCCAGCAGGGACACGACGGTTATCAATGAGCAGTTCTTC.

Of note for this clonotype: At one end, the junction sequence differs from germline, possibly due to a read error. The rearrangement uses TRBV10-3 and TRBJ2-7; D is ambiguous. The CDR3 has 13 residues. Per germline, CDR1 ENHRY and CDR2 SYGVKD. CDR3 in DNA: TGTGCCAGCAGTCGGGCCCTAACCTACGAGCAGTACTTC. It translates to CASSRALTYEQYF.

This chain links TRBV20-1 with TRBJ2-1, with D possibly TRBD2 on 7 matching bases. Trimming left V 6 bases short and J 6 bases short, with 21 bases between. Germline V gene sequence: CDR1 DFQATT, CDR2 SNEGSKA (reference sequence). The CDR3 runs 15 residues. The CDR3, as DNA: TGCAGTGCGTCCCCTCGGGGGAGGGGGGCCAATGAGCAGTTCTTC. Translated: CSASPRGRGANEQFF.

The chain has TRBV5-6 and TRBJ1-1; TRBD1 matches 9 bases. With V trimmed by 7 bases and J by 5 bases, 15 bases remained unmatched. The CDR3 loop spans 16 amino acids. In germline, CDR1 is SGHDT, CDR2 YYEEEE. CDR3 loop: CASGHRDRDDGTEAFF. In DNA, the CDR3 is TGTGCCAGCGGCCACCGGGACAGGGACGACGGAACTGAAGCTTTCTTT.

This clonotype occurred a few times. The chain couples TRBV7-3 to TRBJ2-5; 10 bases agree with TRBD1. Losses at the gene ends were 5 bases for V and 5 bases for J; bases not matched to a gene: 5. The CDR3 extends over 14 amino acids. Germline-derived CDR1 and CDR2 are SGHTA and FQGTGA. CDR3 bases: TGTGCCAGCAGCCCCGGGACAGGGGTGGAGACCCAGTACTTC. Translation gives CASSPGTGVETQYF.

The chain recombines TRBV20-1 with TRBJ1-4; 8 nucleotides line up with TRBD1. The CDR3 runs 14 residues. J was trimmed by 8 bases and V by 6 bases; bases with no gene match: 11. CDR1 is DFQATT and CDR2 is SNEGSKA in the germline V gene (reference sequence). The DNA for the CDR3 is TGCAGTGCCACACCGCAGGGGGCGGGGGAAAAACTGTTTTTT. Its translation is CSATPQGAGEKLFF.

The CDR3 DNA reads TGTGCCAGCAGTTACTCGAATTCACCCCTCCACTTT. It yields the protein CASSYSNSPLHF. The V call is TRBV6-1, the J call TRBJ1-6; D ambiguous. This CDR3 contains 12 residues. Germline values: CDR1 MNHNS, CDR2 SASEGT. V lost 5 bases, J lost 7 bases, and 6 bases lay in between.

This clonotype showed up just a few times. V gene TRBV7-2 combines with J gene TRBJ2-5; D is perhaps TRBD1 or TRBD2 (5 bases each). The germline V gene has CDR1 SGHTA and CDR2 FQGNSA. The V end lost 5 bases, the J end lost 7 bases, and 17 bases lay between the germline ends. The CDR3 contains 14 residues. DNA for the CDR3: TGTGCCAGCAGCCTCGACGGGGCCCCGTGGACCCAGTACTTC. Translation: CASSLDGAPWTQYF.

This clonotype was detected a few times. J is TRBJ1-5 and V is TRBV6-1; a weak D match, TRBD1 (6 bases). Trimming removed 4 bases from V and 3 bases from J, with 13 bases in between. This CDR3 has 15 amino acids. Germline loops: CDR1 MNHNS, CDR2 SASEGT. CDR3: CASSVGGLNNQPQHF. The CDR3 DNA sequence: TGTGCCAGCAGTGTAGGGGGGCTGAACAATCAGCCCCAGCATTTT.

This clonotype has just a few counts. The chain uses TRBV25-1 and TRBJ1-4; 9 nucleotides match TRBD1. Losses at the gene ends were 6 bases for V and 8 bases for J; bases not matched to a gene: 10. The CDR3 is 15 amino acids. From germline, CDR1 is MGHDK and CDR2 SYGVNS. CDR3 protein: CASSFPHRGREKLFF. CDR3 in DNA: TGTGCCAGCAGCTTCCCCCACAGGGGGCGCGAAAAACTGTTTTTT.

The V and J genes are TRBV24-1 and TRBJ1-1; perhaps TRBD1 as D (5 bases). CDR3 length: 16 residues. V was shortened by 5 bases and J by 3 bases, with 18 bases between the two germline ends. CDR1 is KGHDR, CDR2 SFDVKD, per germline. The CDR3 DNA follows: TGTGCCACCAGTGGTGGGGGAACCGCCCGGCACACTGAAGCTTTCTTT. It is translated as CATSGGGTARHTEAFF.

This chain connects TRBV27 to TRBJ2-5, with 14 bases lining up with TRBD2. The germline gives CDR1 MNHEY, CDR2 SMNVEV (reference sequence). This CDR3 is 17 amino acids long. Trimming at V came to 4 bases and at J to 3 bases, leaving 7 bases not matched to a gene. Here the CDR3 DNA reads TGTGCCAGCAGTTCACTGGGACTAGCGGGAGAAGAAGAGACCCAGTACTTC. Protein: CASSSLGLAGEEETQYF.

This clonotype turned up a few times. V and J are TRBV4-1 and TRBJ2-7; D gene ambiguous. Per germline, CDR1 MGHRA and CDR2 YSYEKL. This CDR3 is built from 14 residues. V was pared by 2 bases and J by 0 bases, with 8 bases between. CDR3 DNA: TGCGCCAGCAGCCAACCTTTCAGCTCCTACGAGCAGTACTTC. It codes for CASSQPFSSYEQYF.